A selection of T cell receptor beta chains follows, all from one sample in a study of T cell changes during pregnancy in multiple sclerosis. Clones were read by immunoSEQ multiplex PCR, and TCRdb kept only the in-frame ones, dropping some. The repertoire consists of tens of thousands of clones, with approximately 90% occurring once and the leading ten covering roughly 10%. The sequences come from CD8+ T cells from peripheral blood mononuclear cells, collected in the third trimester of pregnancy. Source of these receptors: a female donor with multiple sclerosis, enrolled in a pregnancy study. Both conserved end residues are part of each CDR3. Each record gives: D gene, clone size, V gene, J gene, CDR3 protein, CDR3 DNA. The D gene is left open where the match is weak. Not all rows give a size; the values are once, few, many and, for expanded clones, a class.

NA	NA	TRBV19	TRBJ2-2	CASPPESDSATGELFF	TGTGCCAGTCCGCCGGAGTCGGACAGCGCTACCGGGGAGCTGTTTTTT
NA	NA	TRBV9	TRBJ2-1	CASSVYSGFNEQFF	TGTGCCAGCAGCGTATATTCGGGATTCAATGAGCAGTTCTTC
NA	NA	TRBV4-2	TRBJ2-3	CASSSYTRTLPDTQYF	TGTGCCAGCAGCTCATATACCAGAACCCTTCCAGATACGCAGTATTTT
TRBD2	NA	TRBV19	TRBJ2-7	CASSPHGLAGGLSYEQYF	TGTGCCAGTAGTCCCCACGGACTAGCGGGAGGCCTATCCTACGAGCAGTACTTC
TRBD1	once	TRBV12-5	TRBJ2-2	CASGLNIGGTGNAGELFF	TGTGCTAGTGGTTTGAATATTGGGGGGACAGGGAATGCCGGGGAGCTGTTTTTT
NA	NA	TRBV19	TRBJ1-1	CASSINGGYTEAFF	TGTGCCAGTAGTATAAACGGCGGATACACTGAAGCTTTCTTT
TRBD1	NA	TRBV27	TRBJ2-2	CASGTGWGGELFF	TGTGCCAGCGGGACAGGGTGGGGCGGGGAGCTGTTTTTT
NA	once	TRBV27	TRBJ1-5	CASRVALQNQPQHF	TGTGCCAGCAGGGTGGCTTTACAGAATCAGCCCCAGCATTTT
NA	NA	TRBV30	TRBJ2-5	CAWGNYNREETQYF	TGTGCCTGGGGAAATTATAACAGGGAAGAGACCCAGTACTTC
NA	NA	TRBV7-9	TRBJ2-7	CASSLEDRIYEQYF	TGTGCCAGCAGCTTAGAAGACAGGATCTACGAGCAGTACTTC
NA	NA	TRBV25-1	TRBJ1-1	CASSPWAEDEAFF	TGTGCCAGCAGCCCGTGGGCAGAAGATGAAGCTTTCTTT
TRBD2	NA	TRBV19	TRBJ2-7	CATGTSGALYHEQYF	TGTGCCACCGGGACTAGCGGGGCTTTGTACCACGAGCAGTACTTC
NA	NA	TRBV10-3	TRBJ1-1	CAISEIQGTEAFF	TGTGCCATCAGTGAAATACAGGGCACTGAAGCTTTCTTT
NA	NA	TRBV19	TRBJ2-3	CASSTWDSTDTQYF	TGTGCCAGTAGTACTTGGGACTCCACAGATACGCAGTATTTT
TRBD1	NA	TRBV5-1	TRBJ1-1	CASNPTRQGMNTEAFF	TGCGCCAGCAATCCAACTCGACAGGGGATGAACACTGAAGCTTTCTTT
NA	NA	TRBV9	TRBJ1-1	CASSVVAVTEAFF	TGTGCCAGCAGCGTAGTTGCGGTCACTGAAGCTTTCTTT
NA	once	TRBV7-9	TRBJ1-6	CASSPGLPYNSPLHF	TGTGCCAGCAGCCCAGGGTTGCCCTATAATTCACCCCTCCACTTT
TRBD2	NA	TRBV7-9	TRBJ2-7	CASSAVDGTSGAYEQYF	TGTGCCAGCAGCGCAGTCGACGGGACTAGCGGGGCCTACGAGCAGTACTTC
NA	NA	TRBV18	TRBJ2-3	CASSRTNTRGSDTQYF	TGTGCCAGCTCACGTACTAATACACGGGGTTCAGATACGCAGTATTTT
NA	NA	TRBV28	TRBJ2-7	CASSLGPTGDYAYEQYF	TGTGCCAGCAGTTTAGGTCCAACCGGAGACTACGCCTACGAGCAGTACTTC
NA	NA	TRBV10-3	TRBJ1-3	CATGTLVGSGNTIYF	TGTGCCACGGGGACACTTGTTGGCTCTGGAAACACCATATATTTT
NA	NA	TRBV6-6	TRBJ2-7	CASSEGHGGEQYF	TGTGCCAGCAGCGAGGGCCACGGAGGGGAGCAGTACTTC
TRBD1	NA	TRBV27	TRBJ2-7	CASRPTGAPYEQYF	TGTGCCAGCAGACCCACAGGGGCACCCTACGAGCAGTACTTC
TRBD2	once	TRBV6-5	TRBJ2-1	CASSYGRGGLSLQFF	TGTGCCAGCAGTTACGGTCGGGGGGGCCTTTCTTTGCAGTTCTTC
NA	NA	TRBV7-3	TRBJ2-2	CASSSTGESTGELFF	TGTGCCAGCAGCTCCACAGGAGAGAGCACCGGGGAGCTGTTTTTT
NA	NA	TRBV6-5	TRBJ1-4	CASSYGGVANEKLFF	TGTGCCAGCAGTTACGGGGGCGTAGCTAATGAAAAACTGTTTTTT